Below, 11 T cell receptor beta chains from the same sample are listed, as sequenced in a study of T-cell reconstitution after alpha-beta-depleted transplantation in children. Preparation of the TCRbeta library used unique molecular identifiers. In TCRdb, the PCR reads were re-called with MiXCR into one record per CDR3 protein. The data contain hundreds of thousands of distinct CDR3 sequences, roughly 15% of them singletons. The material sequenced was PBMCs, mostly from graft donor cells, taken 360 days after TCRalphabeta/CD19-depleted stem cell transplant. These receptors originate from a male patient aged 2-15 years who had a stem cell transplant for acute lymphoblastic leukemia, so the T cells may come from the graft donor.

This clonotype showed up many times. This chain joins TRBV29-1 and TRBJ1-1; D call uncertain. Trimming removed 3 bases at V and 0 bases at J, with 8 bases between. This CDR3 region has 13 residues. Germline-derived CDR1 and CDR2 are SQVTM and ANQGSEA. Here the CDR3 reads CSVDTGLNTEAFF. The CDR3 bases are TGCAGCGTTGACACGGGTCTGAACACTGAAGCTTTCTTT.

The sample holds a few counts of this clonotype. This chain connects TRBV5-1 to TRBJ2-3; D gene ambiguous. The germline CDR1 and CDR2 sequences are SGHRS and YFSETQ. The CDR3 runs to 11 residues. V lost 7 bases, J lost 3 bases, and 6 bases lay in between. DNA for the CDR3: TGCGCCAGCTGGGGAACAGATACGCAGTATTTT. This gives the protein CASWGTDTQYF.

This clonotype occurred many times. The chain links TRBV29-1 to TRBJ1-3, with no clear D. The ends were cut back, 3 bases at V and 0 bases at J, with 9 bases in the middle. The germline V gene encodes CDR1 SQVTM and CDR2 ANQGSEA. This CDR3 region has 14 residues. The CDR3 is CSVDRQISGNTIYF. In nucleotides, the CDR3 is TGCAGCGTTGACCGGCAAATCTCTGGAAACACCATATATTTT.

This clonotype has only a few counts. The rearrangement uses TRBV7-8 and TRBJ2-3, with a possible D match to TRBD2 (5 bases). Germline lookup yields CDR1 SGHVS and CDR2 FQNEAQ. This CDR3 is 13 amino acids long. V lost 0 bases and J lost 10, with 11 bases in between. In DNA, the CDR3 is TGTGCCAGCAGCTTAGCAGCGGTTATGGCGCAGTATTTT. It encodes CASSLAAVMAQYF.

The chain joins TRBV12-3 or TRBV12-4 to TRBJ2-7; D is unclear. V shed 6 bases and J shed 3 bases, with 12 bases lying between them. The CDR3 covers 13 residues. The CDR3 sequence: CASSLGSLYEQYF. The CDR3 DNA follows: TGTGCCAGCAGCCTCGGGTCTCTCTACGAGCAGTACTTC.

This clonotype was found a few times. This chain uses TRBV10-3 with TRBJ1-2; maybe TRBD1 (6 bases). CDR1 and CDR2 from the germline V gene are ENHRY and SYGVKD. The CDR3 is 14 residues long. Trimming stripped 2 bases from V and 4 bases from J, with 11 bases between. CDR3 DNA: TGTGCCATCAGTGAGGACAGGTTTCCCTATGGCTACACCTTC. Its translation is CAISEDRFPYGYTF.

This clonotype showed up just a few times. This chain connects TRBV3-1 to TRBJ2-5; possible D gene TRBD2, 6 bases. V was shortened by 2 bases and J by 4 bases, with 17 bases between the two germline ends. The CDR3 has 16 amino acids. Germline CDR1 and CDR2: LGHDT and YNNKEL (reference sequence). DNA of the CDR3: TGTGCCAGCAGCCAAACTAGAGGGGCGGGACGAGAGACCCAGTACTTC. It is translated as CASSQTRGAGRETQYF.

This clonotype was found a few times. This chain joins TRBV27 and TRBJ1-6; TRBD1 is a possible D gene (6 bases). V was trimmed by 5 bases and J by 12 bases, leaving 14 bases between them. The CDR3 contains 13 residues. The germline gives CDR1 MNHEY, CDR2 SMNVEV (reference sequence). CDR3 loop: CASSPNTGRPLHF. In nucleotides, the CDR3 is TGTGCCAGCAGTCCAAATACAGGGAGACCCCTCCACTTT.

This chain joins TRBV6-1 and TRBJ2-3; D might be TRBD2 (7 bases). Germline CDR1 is MNHNS and CDR2 is SASEGT. The V end was cut by 8 bases, the J end by 1 base, with 13 bases between. This CDR3 region has 14 residues. Here the CDR3 DNA reads TGTGCCAGCTGTGGGGGGGCTGGCACAGATACGCAGTATTTT. Amino acids: CASCGGAGTDTQYF.

This clonotype has only a few counts. The DNA of the CDR3 is TGTGCCAGCAGTGAAGGGGTCGACTACACCGGGGAGCTGTTTTTT. It is translated as CASSEGVDYTGELFF. The chain is built from TRBV2 and TRBJ2-2; D not certain. V shed 1 base and J shed 3 bases, with 9 bases lying between them. The germline gives CDR1 SNHLY, CDR2 FYNNEI. This CDR3 region has 15 residues.

This clonotype was seen ten or more times. The rearrangement uses TRBV29-1 and TRBJ2-7, with 9 bases lining up with TRBD2. V was clipped by 4 bases and J by 2 bases; unmatched bases: 9. The length of the CDR3 is 15 residues. Germline loops: CDR1 SQVTM, CDR2 ANQGSEA. The CDR3 is CSVAFGRGGAYEQYF. The DNA for the CDR3 is TGCAGCGTTGCCTTTGGGCGGGGGGGTGCCTACGAGCAGTACTTC.